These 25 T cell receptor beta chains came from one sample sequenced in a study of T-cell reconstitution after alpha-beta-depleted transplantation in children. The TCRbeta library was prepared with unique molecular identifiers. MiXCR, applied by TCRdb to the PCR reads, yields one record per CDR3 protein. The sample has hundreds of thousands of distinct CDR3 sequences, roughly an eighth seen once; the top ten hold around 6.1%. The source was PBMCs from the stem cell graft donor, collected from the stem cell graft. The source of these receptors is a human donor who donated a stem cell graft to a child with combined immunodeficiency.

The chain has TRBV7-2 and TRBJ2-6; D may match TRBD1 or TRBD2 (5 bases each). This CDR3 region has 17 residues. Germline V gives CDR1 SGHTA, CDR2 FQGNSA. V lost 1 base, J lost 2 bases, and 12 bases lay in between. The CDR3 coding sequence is TGTGCCAGCAGCTTAGGGGCAATGGGGGCTGGGGCCAACGTCCTGACTTTC. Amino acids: CASSLGAMGAGANVLTF.

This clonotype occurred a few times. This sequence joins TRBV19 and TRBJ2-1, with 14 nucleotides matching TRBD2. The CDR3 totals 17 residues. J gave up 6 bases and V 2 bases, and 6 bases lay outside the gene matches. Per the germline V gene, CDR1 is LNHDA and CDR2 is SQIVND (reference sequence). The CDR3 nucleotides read TGTGCCAGTAGTATATGGGGACTAGCGGGGGTCGGCAATGAGCAGTTCTTC. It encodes CASSIWGLAGVGNEQFF.

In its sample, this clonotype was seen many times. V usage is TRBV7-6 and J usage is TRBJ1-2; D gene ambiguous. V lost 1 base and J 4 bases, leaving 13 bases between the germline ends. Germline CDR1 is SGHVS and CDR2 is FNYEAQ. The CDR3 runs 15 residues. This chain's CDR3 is CASSLDSGLSYGYTF. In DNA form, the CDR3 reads TGTGCCAGCAGCTTAGATAGTGGATTATCCTATGGCTACACCTTC.

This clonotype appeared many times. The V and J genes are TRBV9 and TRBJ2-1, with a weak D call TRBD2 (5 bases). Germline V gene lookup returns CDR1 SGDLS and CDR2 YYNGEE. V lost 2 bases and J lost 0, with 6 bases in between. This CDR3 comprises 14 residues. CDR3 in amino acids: CASSVGDSYNEQFF. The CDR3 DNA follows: TGTGCCAGCAGCGTCGGGGACTCCTACAATGAGCAGTTCTTC.

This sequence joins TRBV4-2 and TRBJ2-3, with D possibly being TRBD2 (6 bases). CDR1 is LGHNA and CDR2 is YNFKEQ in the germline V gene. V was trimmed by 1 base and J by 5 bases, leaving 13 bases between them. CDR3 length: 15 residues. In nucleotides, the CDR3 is TGTGCCAGCAGCCAAGGGGCTAGCGAGGGAGATACGCAGTATTTT. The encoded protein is CASSQGASEGDTQYF.

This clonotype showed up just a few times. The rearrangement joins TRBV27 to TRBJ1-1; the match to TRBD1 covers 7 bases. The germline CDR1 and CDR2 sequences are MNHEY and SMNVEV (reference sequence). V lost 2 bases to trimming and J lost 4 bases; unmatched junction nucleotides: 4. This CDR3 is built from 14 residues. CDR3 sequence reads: CASSLTGVSTEAFF. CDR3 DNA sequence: TGTGCCAGCAGTTTAACAGGGGTGAGCACTGAAGCTTTCTTT.

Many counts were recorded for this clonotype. CDR3 nucleotides: TGTGCCACCAGTGACCCTGGCGCCCAGTACACAGATACGCAGTATTTT. Its protein product is CATSDPGAQYTDTQYF. The chain is built from TRBV24-1 and TRBJ2-3; no reliable D call. Between the trimmed V and J ends, which lost 4 bases and 2 bases, there was a span of 15 bases. Germline V lookup: CDR1 KGHDR, CDR2 SFDVKD. The CDR3 is 16 residues long.

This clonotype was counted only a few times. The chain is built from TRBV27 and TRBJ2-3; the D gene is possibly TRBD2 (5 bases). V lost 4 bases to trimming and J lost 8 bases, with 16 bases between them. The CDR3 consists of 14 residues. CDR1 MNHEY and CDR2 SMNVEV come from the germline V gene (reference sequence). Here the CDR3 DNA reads TGTGCCAGCAGTTCCCCCCTGACTATGCGTACGCAGTATTTT. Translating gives CASSSPLTMRTQYF.

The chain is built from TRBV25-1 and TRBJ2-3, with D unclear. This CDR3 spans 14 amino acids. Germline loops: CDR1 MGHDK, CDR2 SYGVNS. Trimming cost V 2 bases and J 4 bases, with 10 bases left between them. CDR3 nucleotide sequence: TGTGCCAGCAGTGAAGGCGGATATTCAGATACGCAGTATTTT. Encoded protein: CASSEGGYSDTQYF.

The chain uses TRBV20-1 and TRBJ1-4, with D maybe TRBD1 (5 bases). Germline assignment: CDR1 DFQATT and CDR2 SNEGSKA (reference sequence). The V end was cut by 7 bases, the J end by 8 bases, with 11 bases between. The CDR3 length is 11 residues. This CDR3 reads CSGGVAEKLFF. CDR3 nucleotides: TGCAGTGGGGGGGTCGCGGAAAAACTGTTTTTT.

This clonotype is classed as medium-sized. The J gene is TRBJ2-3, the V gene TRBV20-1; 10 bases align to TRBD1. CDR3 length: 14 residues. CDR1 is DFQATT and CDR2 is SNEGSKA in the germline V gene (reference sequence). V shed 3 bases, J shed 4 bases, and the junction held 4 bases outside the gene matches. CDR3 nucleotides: TGCAGTGCTAGGGACAGGGGGATCGCAGATACGCAGTATTTT. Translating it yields CSARDRGIADTQYF.

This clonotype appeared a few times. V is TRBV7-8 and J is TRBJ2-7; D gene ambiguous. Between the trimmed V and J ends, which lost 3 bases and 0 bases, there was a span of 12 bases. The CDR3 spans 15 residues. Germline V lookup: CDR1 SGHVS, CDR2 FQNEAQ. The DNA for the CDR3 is TGTGCCAGCAGCTTGAAACCGATTGGCTCCTACGAGCAGTACTTC. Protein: CASSLKPIGSYEQYF.

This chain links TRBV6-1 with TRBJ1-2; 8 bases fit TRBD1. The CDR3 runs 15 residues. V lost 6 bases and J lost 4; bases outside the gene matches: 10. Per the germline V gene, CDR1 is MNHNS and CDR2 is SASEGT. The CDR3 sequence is CASRRAQGAIYGYTF. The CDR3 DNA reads TGTGCCAGCAGGCGGGCCCAGGGGGCTATCTATGGCTACACCTTC.

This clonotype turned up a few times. The CDR3 coding sequence is TGTGCCAGCAGTGGGTACTCCACAGATACGCAGTATTTT. Translating it yields CASSGYSTDTQYF. The chain couples TRBV12-3 or TRBV12-4 to TRBJ2-3; D ambiguous. The V and J ends lost 5 bases and 2 bases respectively, with 8 bases between them. The CDR3 loop spans 13 amino acids.

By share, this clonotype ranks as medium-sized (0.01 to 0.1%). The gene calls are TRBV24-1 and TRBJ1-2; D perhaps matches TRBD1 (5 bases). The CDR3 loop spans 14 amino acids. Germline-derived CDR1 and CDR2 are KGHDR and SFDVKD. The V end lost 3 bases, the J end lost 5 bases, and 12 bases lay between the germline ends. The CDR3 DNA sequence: TGTGCCACCAGTGATCTCGCCAGGGAGTATGGCTACACCTTC. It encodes CATSDLAREYGYTF.

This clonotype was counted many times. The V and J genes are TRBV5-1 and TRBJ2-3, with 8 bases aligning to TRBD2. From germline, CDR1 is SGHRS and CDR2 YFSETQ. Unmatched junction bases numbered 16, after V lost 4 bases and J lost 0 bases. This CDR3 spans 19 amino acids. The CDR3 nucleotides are TGCGCCAGCAGCCCAGATATGACTGCGGGGGGCCGAAGCACAGATACGCAGTATTTT. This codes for CASSPDMTAGGRSTDTQYF.

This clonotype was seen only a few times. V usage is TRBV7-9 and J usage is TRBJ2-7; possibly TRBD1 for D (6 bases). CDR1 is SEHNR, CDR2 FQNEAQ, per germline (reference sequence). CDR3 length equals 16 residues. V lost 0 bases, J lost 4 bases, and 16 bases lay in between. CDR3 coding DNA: TGTGCCAGCAGCTTAGCGTCGGCAGGGACACCTTACGAGCAGTACTTC. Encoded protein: CASSLASAGTPYEQYF.

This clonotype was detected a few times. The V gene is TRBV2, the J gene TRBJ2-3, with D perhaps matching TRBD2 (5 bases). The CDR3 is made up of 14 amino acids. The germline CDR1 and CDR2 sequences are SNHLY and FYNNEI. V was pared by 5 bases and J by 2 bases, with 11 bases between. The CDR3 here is CASSKRTVTDTQYF. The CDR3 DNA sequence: TGTGCCAGCAGTAAGCGGACTGTCACAGATACGCAGTATTTT.

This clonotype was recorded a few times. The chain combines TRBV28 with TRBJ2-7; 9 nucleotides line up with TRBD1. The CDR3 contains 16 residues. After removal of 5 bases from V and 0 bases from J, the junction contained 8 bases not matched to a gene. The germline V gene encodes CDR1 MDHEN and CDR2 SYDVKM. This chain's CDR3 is CASSVTGTGSSYEQYF. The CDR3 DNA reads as TGTGCCAGCAGTGTTACCGGGACAGGGAGCTCCTACGAGCAGTACTTC.

The CDR3, as DNA: TGTGCCACCAGTGATGGGGGACAGGACGAGCAGTACTTC. It codes for CATSDGGQDEQYF. This sequence joins TRBV24-1 and TRBJ2-7; 8 positions match TRBD1. The CDR3 has 13 amino acids. The V gene's germline CDR1 is KGHDR and CDR2 SFDVKD. Unmatched junction bases numbered 2, after V lost 3 bases and J lost 5 bases.

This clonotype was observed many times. The chain's CDR3 is CASSGLHTGELFF. CDR3 DNA: TGTGCCAGCAGTGGACTGCACACCGGGGAGCTGTTTTTT. The chain links TRBV2 to TRBJ2-2, with unresolved D. Trimming stripped 4 bases from V and 3 bases from J, with 6 bases between. The V gene's germline CDR1 is SNHLY and CDR2 FYNNEI. There are 13 residues in the CDR3.

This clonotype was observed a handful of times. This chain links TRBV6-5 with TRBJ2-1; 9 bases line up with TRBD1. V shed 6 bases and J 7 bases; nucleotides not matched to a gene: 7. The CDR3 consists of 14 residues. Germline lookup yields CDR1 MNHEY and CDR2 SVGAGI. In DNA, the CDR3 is TGTGCCAGCAGCTCGACAGGGGGACAAAATGAGCAGTTCTTC. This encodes CASSSTGGQNEQFF.

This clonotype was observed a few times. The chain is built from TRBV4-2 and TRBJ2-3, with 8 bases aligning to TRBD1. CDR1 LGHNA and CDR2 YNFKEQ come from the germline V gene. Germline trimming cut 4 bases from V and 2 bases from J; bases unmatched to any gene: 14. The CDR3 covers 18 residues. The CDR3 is CASSLIPGTGYTTDTQYF. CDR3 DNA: TGTGCCAGCAGCCTAATCCCAGGGACAGGCTACACCACAGATACGCAGTATTTT.

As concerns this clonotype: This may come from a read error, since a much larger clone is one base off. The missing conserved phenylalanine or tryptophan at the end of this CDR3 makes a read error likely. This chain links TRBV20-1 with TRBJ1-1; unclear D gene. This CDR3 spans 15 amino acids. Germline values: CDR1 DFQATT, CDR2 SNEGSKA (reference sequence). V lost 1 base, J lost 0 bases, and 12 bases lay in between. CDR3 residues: CSARVGWQLNTEAFC. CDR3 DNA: TGCAGTGCTAGAGTTGGTTGGCAGCTGAACACTGAAGCTTTCTGT.

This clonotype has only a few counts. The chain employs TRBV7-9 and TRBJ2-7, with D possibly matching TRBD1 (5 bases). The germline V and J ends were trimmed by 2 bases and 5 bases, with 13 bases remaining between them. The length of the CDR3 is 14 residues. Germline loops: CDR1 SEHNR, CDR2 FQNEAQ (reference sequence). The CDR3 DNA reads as TGTGCCAGCAGCTTAAGGGCAGGGAACGACGAGCAGTACTTC. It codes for CASSLRAGNDEQYF.